The 27 T cell receptor beta chains below all came from one sample that was sequenced in a study of cytomegalovirus exposure and HLA in healthy donors. PCR involved 60 Vbeta and 13 Jbeta primers. Generated by immunoSEQ multiplex PCR, the TCRdb table keeps only in-frame clones and is missing some. The sample contains some 150,000 clones, approximately 79% of which appear only once. The sequenced sample was PBMCs. The receptors originated from a man aged 50 to 59 in good health and CMV-seropositive.

The V call is TRBV6-4, the J call TRBJ1-1; 10 nucleotides agree with TRBD1. The V gene end was trimmed by 3 bases and the J gene end by 9 bases; junction bases not matched to a gene: 10. Germline V gene lookup returns CDR1 MRHNA and CDR2 SNTAGT. The CDR3 runs 15 residues. The CDR3 DNA is TGTGCCAGCAGTGAATCGGGACAGGGGCCCTACCAAGCTTTCTTT. Its protein product is CASSESGQGPYQAFF.

V usage is TRBV18 and J usage is TRBJ2-7, with D possibly matching TRBD2 (5 bases). CDR1 and CDR2 (germline): KGHSH, LQKENI. CDR3 size: 15 residues. The V gene lost 1 base and the J gene lost 5 bases, with 15 bases spanning the gap. The DNA of the CDR3 is TGTGCCAGCTCACCACGCGCGACTACTCTCAACGAGCAGTACTTC. Translation gives CASSPRATTLNEQYF.

The V and J genes are TRBV18 and TRBJ1-1; perhaps TRBD1 as D (5 bases). This CDR3 is 15 amino acids long. Germline values: CDR1 KGHSH, CDR2 LQKENI. V dropped 2 bases and J dropped 0 bases, with 10 bases sitting between them. CDR3 bases: TGTGCCAGCTCACCAAACCCGGGGGTGAACACTGAAGCTTTCTTT. Translation gives CASSPNPGVNTEAFF.

The chain combines TRBV11-2 with TRBJ2-5; D not certain. The J call is doubtful: the DNA matches TRBJ2-7 better. The CDR3 is 14 amino acids. Germline CDR1 is SGHAT and CDR2 is FQNNGV. The CDR3 DNA follows: TGTGCCAGCAGCTTAGGTTTAAGTACCTACGAGCAGTACTTC. Amino acids: CASSLGLSTYEQYF.

V and J are TRBV1 and TRBJ2-1; the DNA was not used to check the table's D call, TRBD1. TRBV1 is assigned pseudogene status. The CDR3 is 15 residues long. The CDR3 DNA follows: TGCACCAGCAGCCAAGGACAGGGCCGGTTCTTGGAGCAGTTCTTC. It yields the protein CTSSQGQGRFLEQFF.

This clone appeared many times. V and J are TRBV29-1 and TRBJ2-1; D possibly corresponds to TRBD2 (6 bases). The CDR3 length is 11 residues. V was pared by 8 bases and J by 13 bases, with 18 bases between. Germline V lookup: CDR1 SQVTM, CDR2 ANQGSEA. The CDR3 nucleotides read TGCAGCACTCGGGACTTAGGGTTCCAGTTCTTC. It codes for CSTRDLGFQFF.

The rearrangement links TRBV7-2 to TRBJ1-5; no definite D call. The CDR3 totals 14 residues. CDR1 and CDR2 from the germline V gene are SGHTA and FQGNSA. The ends were cut back, 6 bases at V and 2 bases at J, with 11 bases in the middle. The CDR3 sequence: CASSREGRNQPQHF. Written as DNA, the CDR3 is TGTGCCAGCAGTCGGGAAGGTCGCAATCAGCCCCAGCATTTT.

This clone was counted a few times. The chain recombines TRBV2 with TRBJ2-7; perhaps TRBD1 as D (6 bases). The CDR3 covers 15 residues. Trimming stripped 1 base from V and 3 bases from J, with 13 bases between. Looked up from germline, CDR1 is SNHLY and CDR2 is FYNNEI. This CDR3 reads CASSEVRTADYEQYF. The CDR3 nucleotides are TGTGCCAGCAGTGAAGTCCGGACAGCGGACTACGAGCAGTACTTC.

This clone has just a few counts. This specimen includes other DNA sequences encoding the same CDR3. V is TRBV5-8 and J is TRBJ1-2; TRBD1 aligns across 7 bases. V was clipped by 4 bases and J by 4 bases; unmatched bases: 4. CDR3 length equals 13 residues. CDR1 is SGHTS, CDR2 YDEGEE, per germline. CDR3 loop: CASSPDRVYGYTF. DNA of the CDR3: TGTGCCAGCAGCCCAGACAGGGTCTATGGCTACACCTTC. The complete variable domain, with remaining parts taken from reference TRBV5-8 and TRBJ1-2, reads EAGVTQSPTHLIKTRGQQATLRCSPISGHTSVYWYQQALGLGLQFLLWYDEGEERNRGNFPPRFSGRQFPNYSSELNVNALELEDSALYLCASSPDRVYGYTFGSGTRLTVV.

The chain uses TRBV28 and TRBJ1-3; D is unresolved. CDR3 length: 14 residues. V gave up 3 bases and J gave up 5 bases, with 11 bases separating them. Looked up from germline, CDR1 is MDHEN and CDR2 is SYDVKM. This chain's CDR3 is CASSLKGGRNTIYF. In nucleotides, the CDR3 is TGTGCCAGCAGTTTGAAGGGCGGGAGAAACACCATATATTTT.

This chain joins TRBV18 and TRBJ1-5, with D perhaps matching TRBD1 (5 bases). The CDR3 contains 15 residues. From germline, CDR1 is KGHSH and CDR2 LQKENI. Deletions cut 6 bases from V and 1 base from J, with 13 bases between. The CDR3 DNA reads as TGTGCCAGCTCCCCGTCGGGGGTAAGCAATCAGCCCCAGCATTTT. The encoded protein is CASSPSGVSNQPQHF.

The chain combines TRBV20-1 with TRBJ1-1; no clear D gene. Germline CDR1 is DFQATT and CDR2 is SNEGSKA (reference sequence). The V end was cut by 6 bases, the J end by 4 bases, with 9 bases between. The CDR3 is made up of 11 amino acids. CDR3: CSALSGTEAFF. The CDR3 DNA follows: TGCAGTGCCCTATCGGGCACTGAAGCTTTCTTT.

The V gene is TRBV27, the J gene TRBJ2-1, with D perhaps TRBD1 (6 bases). The CDR3 totals 14 residues. CDR1 is MNHEY, CDR2 SMNVEV, per germline (reference sequence). Trimming removed 4 bases from V and 4 bases from J, with 11 bases in between. CDR3 in DNA: TGTGCCAGCAGTTCAACAGGGTTATACAATGAGCAGTTCTTC. Its protein is CASSSTGLYNEQFF.

This clone was seen a handful of times. The chain employs TRBV29-1 and TRBJ1-1; 7 positions match TRBD1. Trimming took 5 bases from V and 1 from J; bases not matched to a gene: 7. CDR1 SQVTM and CDR2 ANQGSEA come from the germline V gene. The CDR3 is 14 residues long. CDR3 in amino acids: CSVLGRTGNTEAFF. In DNA form, the CDR3 reads TGCAGCGTTCTGGGGCGGACAGGGAACACTGAAGCTTTCTTT.

The gene calls are TRBV16 and TRBJ1-2; 8 nucleotides align to TRBD1. The germline gives CDR1 KGHSY, CDR2 FQNENV. CDR3 length equals 15 residues. V lost 10 bases, J lost 4 bases, and 14 bases stayed unmatched. CDR3 amino acids: CATTYRTGSSYGYTF. CDR3 DNA sequence: TGTGCCACCACCTACCGGACAGGGAGTTCCTATGGCTACACCTTC.

The chain uses TRBV18 and TRBJ2-6, with 11 bases that match TRBD1. The V and J ends lost 3 bases and 1 base, in that order; junction bases with no gene match: 8. The CDR3 covers 19 residues. Germline values: CDR1 KGHSH, CDR2 LQKENI. This CDR3 reads CASSPLSGQGVSGANVLTF. The CDR3, as DNA: TGTGCCAGCTCACCTCTTTCGGGACAGGGGGTTTCTGGGGCCAACGTCCTGACTTTC.

V and J are TRBV5-1 and TRBJ1-1; D is perhaps TRBD1 (5 bases). Germline V gene data show CDR1 as SGHRS and CDR2 as YFSETQ. CDR3 size: 15 residues. Trimming shortened V by 4 bases and J by 1 base, and 14 bases separated the two germline ends. The CDR3 region is CASSPLGGGNTEAFF. CDR3 bases: TGCGCCAGCAGCCCCCTCGGGGGGGGGAACACTGAAGCTTTCTTT.

V is TRBV19 and J is TRBJ1-4; D remains unclear. V was cut by 8 bases and J by 3 bases, with 13 bases left in between. Germline assignment: CDR1 LNHDA and CDR2 SQIVND (reference sequence). The CDR3 is made up of 14 amino acids. The CDR3 DNA follows: TGTGCCAGTTGGCCGGGAACTCCTAATGAAAAACTGTTTTTT. Protein product: CASWPGTPNEKLFF.

This chain connects TRBV19 to TRBJ1-4; D is undetermined. CDR1 LNHDA and CDR2 SQIVND come from the germline V gene (reference sequence). V lost 5 bases and J lost 6, with 7 bases in between. This CDR3 is 12 amino acids long. The CDR3 region is CASSHSYEKLFF. The DNA of the CDR3 is TGTGCCAGTAGTCACTCATATGAAAAACTGTTTTTT.

This rearrangement joins TRBV7-2 to TRBJ2-5, with D perhaps matching TRBD2 (6 bases). The germline CDR1 and CDR2 sequences are SGHTA and FQGNSA. V shed 1 base and J shed 4 bases, with 10 bases lying between them. CDR3 length: 14 residues. The chain's CDR3 is CASSLGGASETQYF. In DNA form, the CDR3 reads TGTGCCAGCAGCTTAGGCGGGGCGTCAGAGACCCAGTACTTC.

This rearrangement joins TRBV28 to TRBJ2-3; maybe TRBD2 (7 bases). The ends were cut back, 5 bases at V and 8 bases at J, with 23 bases in the middle. The germline V gene has CDR1 MDHEN and CDR2 SYDVKM. The CDR3 is 16 amino acids. CDR3 sequence reads: CASSRGGFLAAPTQYF. As DNA, the CDR3 is TGTGCCAGCAGTCGAGGGGGTTTCCTAGCGGCCCCTACGCAGTATTTT.

J is TRBJ2-2 and V is TRBV19; the match to TRBD1 covers 7 bases. The V gene's germline CDR1 is LNHDA and CDR2 SQIVND (reference sequence). V lost 7 bases, J lost 0 bases, and 5 bases stayed unmatched. The CDR3 covers 15 residues. The CDR3 loop is CASTRTGSNTGELFF. DNA of the CDR3: TGTGCCAGTACTCGGACAGGCTCGAACACCGGGGAGCTGTTTTTT.

The chain joins TRBV6-5 to TRBJ2-3; D may be TRBD2 (5 bases). Germline CDR1 reads MNHEY; CDR2 reads SVGAGI. Trimming removed 6 bases at V and 6 bases at J, with 16 bases between. The length of the CDR3 is 14 residues. CDR3 bases: TGTGCCAGCAGCCCTCGAGGGCCTCCCGATACGCAGTATTTT. As protein: CASSPRGPPDTQYF.

V is TRBV18 and J is TRBJ1-2, with 7 bases lining up with TRBD1. Trimming took 2 bases from V and 0 from J; bases not matched to a gene: 3. Germline CDR1 KGHSH, CDR2 LQKENI. There are 15 residues in the CDR3. The CDR3 is CASSPEGGPNYGYTF. DNA for the CDR3: TGTGCCAGCTCACCAGAAGGGGGCCCTAACTATGGCTACACCTTC.

Notes on this clone: At one end, the junction sequence differs from germline, possibly due to a read error. The genes are TRBV5-1 and TRBJ2-7; 8 bases are shared with TRBD2. The germline gives CDR1 SGHRS, CDR2 YFSETQ. The CDR3 covers 15 residues. The CDR3, as DNA: TGCGCCAGCAGCTCCGGCGGGGGGCTTTCCTACGAGCAGTGCTTC. It is translated as CASSSGGGLSYEQCF.

The V gene is TRBV5-1, the J gene TRBJ1-1, with no clear D. Germline CDR1 SGHRS, CDR2 YFSETQ. With 0 bases removed from V and 11 bases from J, the gap between germline ends came to 14 bases. This CDR3 is 13 amino acids long. The CDR3 coding sequence is TGCGCCAGCAGCTTGGTGGTTGACACGGGGGCTTTCTTT. Translated: CASSLVVDTGAFF.

This clone was seen just once. The genes are TRBV18 and TRBJ2-5; TRBD1 aligns across 9 bases. CDR1 and CDR2 (germline): KGHSH, LQKENI. There are 14 residues in the CDR3. The V segment lost 4 bases and the J segment 5 bases; nucleotides outside the gene matches: 5. The CDR3 nucleotides read TGTGCCAGCTCACGAAACAGGGGGCGGGAGACCCAGTACTTC. Protein product: CASSRNRGRETQYF. Variable domain in full (rest from reference TRBV18 and TRBJ2-5): NAGVMQNPRHLVRRRGQEARLRCSPMKGHSHVYWYRQLPEEGLKFMVYLQKENIIDESGMPKERFSAEFPKEGPSILRIQQVVRGDSAAYFCASSRNRGRETQYFGPGTRLLVL.